This entry describes one TCR beta chain. The sample holds many counts of this clonotype. Its antigen is unknown. Base quality data are lacking; no much larger clone is found one base away. This record belongs to a study of post-analysis software for immune sequencing data (dated by TCRdb to the mid-2010s). In terms of the full investigation: Disease courses on record covered relapsing-remitting, secondary progressive and progressive-relapsing multiple sclerosis, though some patients had no subtype annotation. The patient repertoires were set against about 10 previously published healthy control repertoires from donors whose ages ranged from 6 to 25 years. A subset of samples was prepared in parallel using single-end sample barcoding, then pooled and co-amplified after Illumina adapter ligation. Study-wide conclusions, independent of this receptor: When samples were clustered directly using the F measure, samples prepared in the same batch co-clustered strongly, which prompted a batch-effect correction. The multiple sclerosis patient group was slightly younger than the control group. Significantly higher frequencies in patients than in controls were found for roughly 5 TRBV segments, including TRBV5-6, TRBV5-1 and TRBV20-1. Compared with controls, multiple sclerosis patients had significantly lower normalized Chao1 diversity, a finding suggesting substantial peripheral T-cell clonal expansion.

To demonstrate the VDJtools post-analysis software, the study profiled TCR beta repertoires from the peripheral blood of under 15 young patients with multiple sclerosis. The multiple sclerosis patients were children and adolescents ranging in age from 6 to 15 years. Library construction relied on PCR. TCRdb shows the sequencer as Illumina HiSeq 2500. Unique molecular identifiers were incorporated into TCR beta cDNA libraries to reduce PCR and sequencing biases. Roughly 0.5 million cDNA molecules were obtained per 1 to 10 million input T cells, so each molecule approximated one T cell. The patient libraries were prepared and sequenced using the same protocol as the earlier healthy control dataset. Within a given batch, samples were prepared together, multiplexed and sequenced on the same HiSeq lane. Turning to the authors' computational methods: MIGEC handled the raw barcoded reads, throwing out single-read molecular identifier groups before consensus assembly and CDR3 extraction. VDJtools was used for post-analysis of the clonotype tables, and diversity was normalized by down-sampling every dataset to the size of the smallest sample. Repertoire overlap clustering matched CDR3 amino acid but not nucleotide sequences to correct batch-related cross-sample contamination. TCRdb applied fastp at Q25 and MiXCR to the public reads, then kept only in-frame beta chains. One record per CDR3 amino acid sequence lists the most common genes and DNA. TCRdb's processing, not the authors', yielded these V and J calls. This sample gives about 770,000 distinct CDR3 sequences in total; 40% to 55% of them show up just once. Of the sample, roughly 4.9% falls within the top ten clones.

The CDR3 goes from the cysteine to the phenylalanine over 15 residues. Solely the CDR3 DNA is kept, with 45 bases framed from the first base. Unmatched junction bases come to 11, with V trimmed by 4 bases and J by 4 bases. According to the germline V gene, CDR1 reads SQVTM and CDR2 reads ANQGSEA. The clonotype originates from a girl aged 10 to 17 with multiple sclerosis. In this chain, TRBV29-1 is recombined with TRBJ2-5; TRBD1 matches 8 bases in the middle. The sample comprised blood. The CDR3 is CSVVPPDRGGETQYF. The bases read TGCAGCGTTGTGCCCCCCGACAGGGGTGGAGAGACCCAGTACTTC.